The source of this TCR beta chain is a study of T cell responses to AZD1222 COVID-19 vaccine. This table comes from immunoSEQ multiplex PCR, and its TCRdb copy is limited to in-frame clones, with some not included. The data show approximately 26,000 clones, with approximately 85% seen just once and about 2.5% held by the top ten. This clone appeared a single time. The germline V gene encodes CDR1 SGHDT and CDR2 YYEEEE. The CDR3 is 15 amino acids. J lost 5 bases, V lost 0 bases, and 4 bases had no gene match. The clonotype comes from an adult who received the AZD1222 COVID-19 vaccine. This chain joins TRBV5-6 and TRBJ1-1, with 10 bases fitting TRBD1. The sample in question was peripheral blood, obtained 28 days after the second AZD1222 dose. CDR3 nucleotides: TGTGCCAGCAGCTTGGGGGACAGGGGTGGTACTGAAGCTTTCTTT. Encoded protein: CASSLGDRGGTEAFF.